The entry that follows covers one TCR beta chain sequence. The antigen remains unidentified. This sample is part of a study of blood T cells in healthy people across ages. Notes on the study in general: Older individuals had lower TCR beta diversity per million T cells (the decline was roughly linear).

Alongside a J-beta primer mix, a sample-barcoded 5' primer served in a second PCR lasting about 7 to 12 cycles. TCRdb re-called the 5' RACE reads through MiXCR, storing one row per CDR3 protein. The sample lists about 680,000 distinct CDR3 sequences; 45% to 50% were seen once. The individuals who served as donors were healthy Caucasians living in Russia, aged roughly 6 to 95. The CDR3 is 16 residues long. Germline assignment: CDR1 MDHEN and CDR2 SYDVKM. Trimming stripped 2 bases from V and 3 bases from J, with 16 bases between. Sequencing input: blood. The V gene is TRBV28, the J gene TRBJ2-5; no firm D call. This TCR was recovered from a woman aged 55-70 years in good health. The CDR3 spells CASSLPTSLGKETQYF. For the CDR3, the DNA is TGTGCCAGCAGTTTACCGACCAGCCTTGGGAAAGAGACCCAGTACTTC.